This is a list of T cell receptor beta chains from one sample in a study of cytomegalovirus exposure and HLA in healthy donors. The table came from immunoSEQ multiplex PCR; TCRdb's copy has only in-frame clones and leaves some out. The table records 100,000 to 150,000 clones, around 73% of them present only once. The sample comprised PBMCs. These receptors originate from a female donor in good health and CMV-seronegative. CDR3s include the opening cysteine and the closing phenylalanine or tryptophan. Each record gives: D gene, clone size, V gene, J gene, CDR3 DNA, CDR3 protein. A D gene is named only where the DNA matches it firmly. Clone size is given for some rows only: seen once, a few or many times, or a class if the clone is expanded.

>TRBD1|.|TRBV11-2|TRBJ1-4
TGTGCCAGCAGCTTACCGGGACAGGCGAATGAAAAACTGTTTTTT
CASSLPGQANEKLFF
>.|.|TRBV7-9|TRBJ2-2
TGTGCCAGCAGCTTACGGACAAAGAACACCGGGGAGCTGTTTTTT
CASSLRTKNTGELFF
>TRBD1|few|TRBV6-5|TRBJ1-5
TGTGCCAGCAGTCGGACAGGCTTCAATCAGCCCCAGCATTTT
CASSRTGFNQPQHF
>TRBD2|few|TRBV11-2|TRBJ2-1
TGTGCCAGCAGCCCCTTAGCCTTTGTGAGCGGGAGATACAATGAGCAGTTCTTC
CASSPLAFVSGRYNEQFF
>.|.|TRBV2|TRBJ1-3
TGTGCCAGCAGTTTGACGGACTCTGGGAACACCATATATTTT
CASSLTDSGNTIYF
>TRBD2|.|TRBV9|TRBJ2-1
TGTGCCAGCAGCTTACGGAGCGGGATAGCCTACAATGAGCAGTTCTTC
CASSLRSGIAYNEQFF
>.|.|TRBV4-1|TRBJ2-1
TGCGCCAGCAGCTACGGAGGGCCGAATGAGCAGTTCTTC
CASSYGGPNEQFF
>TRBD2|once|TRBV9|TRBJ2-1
TGTGCCAGCAGCGTTACCGGGACTAGCTTCAATGAGCAGTTCTTC
CASSVTGTSFNEQFF
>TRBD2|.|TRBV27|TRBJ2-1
TGTGCCAGCAGTTCGGCACTAGCGGGAGGGCCACTGTTCTTC
CASSSALAGGPLFF
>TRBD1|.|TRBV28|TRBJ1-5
TGTGCCAGCAGTAGGACAGGGGGCGACCAGCCCCAGCATTTT
CASSRTGGDQPQHF
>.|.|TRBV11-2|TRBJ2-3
TGTGCCAGCAGCGAGAGGTCTAGCACAGATACGCAGTATTTT
CASSERSSTDTQYF
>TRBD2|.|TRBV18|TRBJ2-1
TGTGCCAGCTCACCACAGCGGGAGGGCCTGGATGAGCAGTTCTTC
CASSPQREGLDEQFF
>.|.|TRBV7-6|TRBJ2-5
TGTGCCAGCAGCTTTTATAGAAGCCCACAAGAGGCCCAGTACTTC
CASSFYRSPQEAQYF
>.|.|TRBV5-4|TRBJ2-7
TGTGCCAGCAGCTCACAGGGAACCTCGGGCGAGCAGTACTTC
CASSSQGTSGEQYF
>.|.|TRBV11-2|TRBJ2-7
TGTGCCAGCAGCATCCCCCCGAGACTCCTTACCTACGAGCAGTACTTC
CASSIPPRLLTYEQYF
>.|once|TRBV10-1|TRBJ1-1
TGCGCCAGCAGTGATAAGTCGGGGGTCGACACTGAAGCTTTCTTT
CASSDKSGVDTEAFF
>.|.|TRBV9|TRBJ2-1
TGTGCCAGCAGCCCTTCATCGAACACCCACCCTTACGGGGAGCAGTTCTTC
CASSPSSNTHPYGEQFF
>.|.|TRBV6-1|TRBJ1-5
TGTGCCAGCAATCCGGGGTATAGCAATCAGCCCCAGCATTTT
CASNPGYSNQPQHF
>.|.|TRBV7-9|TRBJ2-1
TGTGCCAGCAGCTTCTTGAGAGGGCCCCTCTCCTACAATGAGCAGTTCTTC
CASSFLRGPLSYNEQFF
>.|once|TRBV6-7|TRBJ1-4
TGTGCCAGCAGTTACTCGAACAGGGAAGTAGTAGCATGCGAAAAACTGTTTTTT
CASSYSNREVVACEKLFF
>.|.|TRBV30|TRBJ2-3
TGTGCCTGGAGCCGACTAGGTATTGTCGCAGATACGCAGTATTTT
CAWSRLGIVADTQYF
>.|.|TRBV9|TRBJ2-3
TGTGCCAGCAGCGTAGCTCCCCTTAGCACAGATACGCAGTATTTT
CASSVAPLSTDTQYF
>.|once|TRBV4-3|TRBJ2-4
TGCGCCAGCAGCCAAGGGACGTCTCGGGGAGGCAAAAACATTCAGTACTTC
CASSQGTSRGGKNIQYF
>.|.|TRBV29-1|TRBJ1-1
TGCAGCGTTGACGCGGGGGCTTTCTTT
CSVDAGAFF
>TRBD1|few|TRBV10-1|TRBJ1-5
TGCGCCAGCAGTGAGGTTGGACAGGGTACCTGTGTTCCCTGTGATCAGCCCCAGCATTTT
CASSEVGQGTCVPCDQPQHF
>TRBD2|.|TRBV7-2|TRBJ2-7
TGTGCCAGCAGCACAGGACTAGCGATCTTTTCCTACGAGCAGTACTTC
CASSTGLAIFSYEQYF
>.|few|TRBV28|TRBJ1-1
TGTGCCAGCAGTGGGACTCGAAGGTTGAACACTGAAGCTTTCTTT
CASSGTRRLNTEAFF
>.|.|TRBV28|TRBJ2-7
TGTGCCAGCAGTTATAGGGGCCCCTCCTACGAGCAGTACTTC
CASSYRGPSYEQYF
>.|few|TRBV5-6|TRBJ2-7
TGTGCCAGCAGCTCGACAGGAACCTACGAGCAGTACTTC
CASSSTGTYEQYF
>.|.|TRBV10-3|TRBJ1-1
TGTGCCATCAGTGAACGGAGGGAGACCACTGAAGCTTTCTTT
CAISERRETTEAFF
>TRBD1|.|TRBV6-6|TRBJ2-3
TGTGCCAGCAATCTCCGGGACAGGGTCATAGATACGCAGTATTTT
CASNLRDRVIDTQYF
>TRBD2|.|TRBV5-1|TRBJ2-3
TGCGCCAGCAGCTTGCGCGGGAGGGACACAGATACGCAGTATTTT
CASSLRGRDTDTQYF
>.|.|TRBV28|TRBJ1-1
TGTGCCAGCATCCTCAGGGGTTTCGCTGAAGCTTTCTTT
CASILRGFAEAFF
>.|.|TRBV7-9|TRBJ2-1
TGTGCCAGCAGGGGTGCGGGGTCCTCCTACAATGAGCAGTTCTTC
CASRGAGSSYNEQFF
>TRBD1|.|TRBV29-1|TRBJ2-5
TGCAGCGTTGAAGATTCCGGGACAGGGAGGTTGAGGTACCAAGAGACCCAGTACTTC
CSVEDSGTGRLRYQETQYF
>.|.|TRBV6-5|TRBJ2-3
TGTGCCAGCAGTTACTTGGGCTTTTCCACAGATACGCAGTATTTT
CASSYLGFSTDTQYF
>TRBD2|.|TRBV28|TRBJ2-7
TGTGCCAGCAGTCCCGGGGGGGGGCGGAACTACGAGCAGTACTTC
CASSPGGGRNYEQYF
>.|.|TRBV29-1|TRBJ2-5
TGCAGCGCACTCCAGCCGGGAGAGACCCAGTACTTC
CSALQPGETQYF
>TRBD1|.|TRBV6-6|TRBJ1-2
TGTGCCAGCAGGGCCGGGACAGCCTATGGCTACACCTTC
CASRAGTAYGYTF
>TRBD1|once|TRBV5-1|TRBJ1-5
TGCGCCAGCAGCCCCACGACAGGGCTTAGCAATCAGCCCCAGCATTTT
CASSPTTGLSNQPQHF
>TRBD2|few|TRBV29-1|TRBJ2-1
TGCAGCGTTCCCTCCTTAGCGGGAGAGGCCTACAATGAGCAGTTCTTC
CSVPSLAGEAYNEQFF
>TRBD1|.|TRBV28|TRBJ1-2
TGTGCCAGCAGTTTCGGACAGGGGAGGGGCTACACCTTC
CASSFGQGRGYTF
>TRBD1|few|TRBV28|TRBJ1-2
TGTGCCAGCAGTTTATTGGGGGACAGGCCCGAGGACTATGGCTACACCTTC
CASSLLGDRPEDYGYTF
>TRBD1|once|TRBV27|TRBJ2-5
TGTGCCAGCTCTGGGGACAGCCAAGAGACCCAGTACTTC
CASSGDSQETQYF
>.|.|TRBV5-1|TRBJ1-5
TGCGCCAGCAGCTTGGCCACAGGGATTCAGCCCCAGCATTTT
CASSLATGIQPQHF
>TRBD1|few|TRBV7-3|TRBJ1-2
TGTGCCAGCAGCTTAGGTGGGACAGCTAACTATGGCTACACCTTC
CASSLGGTANYGYTF
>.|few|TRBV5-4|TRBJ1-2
TGTGCCAGCAGCTCGATACAGGGCGGCCGAGATGGCTACACCTTC
CASSSIQGGRDGYTF
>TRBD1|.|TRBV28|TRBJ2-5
TGTGCCAGCAGTTTATCCCGACAGGGGTGGGAAGAGACCCAGTACTTC
CASSLSRQGWEETQYF
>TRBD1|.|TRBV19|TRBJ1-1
TGTGCCAGTAGTATAGGAAGGGGGCCCACTGAAGCTTTCTTT
CASSIGRGPTEAFF
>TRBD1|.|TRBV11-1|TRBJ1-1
TGTGCCAGCAGTTCAACCACAGGGGTTGGAACTGAAGCTTTCTTT
CASSSTTGVGTEAFF
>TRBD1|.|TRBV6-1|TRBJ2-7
TGTGCCAGCAGTGAAGCTTACAGGGGCTACGAGCAGTACTTC
CASSEAYRGYEQYF
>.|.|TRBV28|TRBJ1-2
TGTGCCAGCAGTTTAAGGGGGGGGCGCGGTGGCTACACCTTC
CASSLRGGRGGYTF